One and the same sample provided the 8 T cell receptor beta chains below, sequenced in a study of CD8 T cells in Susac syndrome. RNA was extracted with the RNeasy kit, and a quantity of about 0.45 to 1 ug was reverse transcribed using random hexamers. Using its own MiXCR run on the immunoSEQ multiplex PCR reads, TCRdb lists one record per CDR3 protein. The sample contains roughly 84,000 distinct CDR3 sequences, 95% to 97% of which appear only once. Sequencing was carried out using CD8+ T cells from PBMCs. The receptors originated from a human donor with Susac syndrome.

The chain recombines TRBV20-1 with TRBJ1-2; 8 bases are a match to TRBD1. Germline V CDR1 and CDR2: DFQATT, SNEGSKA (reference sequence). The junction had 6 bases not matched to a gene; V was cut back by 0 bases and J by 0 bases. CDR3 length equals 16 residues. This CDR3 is CSARDIRQGPNYGYTF. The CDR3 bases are TGCAGTGCTAGAGATATCCGACAGGGGCCTAACTATGGCTACACCTTC.

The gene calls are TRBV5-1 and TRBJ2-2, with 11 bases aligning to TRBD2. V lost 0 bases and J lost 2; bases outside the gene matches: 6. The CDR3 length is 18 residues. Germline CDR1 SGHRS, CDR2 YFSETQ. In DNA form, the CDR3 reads TGCGCCAGCAGCTTGGCCTGGGGACTAGCGGAAAACACCGGGGAGCTGTTTTTT. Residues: CASSLAWGLAENTGELFF.

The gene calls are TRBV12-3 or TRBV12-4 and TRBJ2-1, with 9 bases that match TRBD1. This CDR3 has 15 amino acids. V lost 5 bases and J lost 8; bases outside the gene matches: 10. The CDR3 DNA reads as TGTGCCAGCAGTCCCCGGGACAGGGAATTAGATGAGCAGTTCTTC. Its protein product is CASSPRDRELDEQFF.

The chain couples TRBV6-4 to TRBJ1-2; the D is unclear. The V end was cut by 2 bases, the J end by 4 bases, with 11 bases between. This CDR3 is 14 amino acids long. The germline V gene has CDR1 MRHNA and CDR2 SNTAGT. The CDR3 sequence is CASSDEGNPYGYTF. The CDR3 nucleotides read TGTGCCAGCAGTGACGAAGGGAACCCCTATGGCTACACCTTC.

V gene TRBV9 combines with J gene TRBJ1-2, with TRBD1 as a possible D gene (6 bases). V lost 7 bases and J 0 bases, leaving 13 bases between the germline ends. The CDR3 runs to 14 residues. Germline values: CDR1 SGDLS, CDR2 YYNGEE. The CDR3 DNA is TGTGCCAGCGGAGGAGGGGGAGCTAACTATGGCTACACCTTC. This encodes CASGGGGANYGYTF.

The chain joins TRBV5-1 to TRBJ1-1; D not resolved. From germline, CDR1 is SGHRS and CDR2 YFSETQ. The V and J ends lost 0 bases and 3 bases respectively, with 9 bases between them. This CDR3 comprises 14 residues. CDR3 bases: TGCGCCAGCAGCTTGGTGGGGTCTCACACTGAAGCTTTCTTT. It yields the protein CASSLVGSHTEAFF.

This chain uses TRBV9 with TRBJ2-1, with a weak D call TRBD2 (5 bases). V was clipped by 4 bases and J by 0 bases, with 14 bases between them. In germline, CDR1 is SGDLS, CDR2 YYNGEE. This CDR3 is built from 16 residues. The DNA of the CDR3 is TGTGCCAGCAGCCCCCAAGGACTGGGCTCCTACAATGAGCAGTTCTTC. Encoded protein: CASSPQGLGSYNEQFF.

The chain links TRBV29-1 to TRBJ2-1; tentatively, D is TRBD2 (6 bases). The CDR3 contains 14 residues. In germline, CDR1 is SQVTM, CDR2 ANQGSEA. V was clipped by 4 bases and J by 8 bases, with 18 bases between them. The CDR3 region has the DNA TGCAGCGTTGCCTCGACTAGTCGGTTGGATGAGCAGTTCTTC. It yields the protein CSVASTSRLDEQFF.